These 8 T cell receptor beta chains share one sample of origin, sequenced in a study of beta chain features in type 1 diabetes. cDNA synthesis used the whole RNA isolate, giving expressed TCRB sequences. Data came from immunoSEQ multiplex PCR; TCRdb stores just in-frame clones and leaves some out. Of around 500,000 clones listed, roughly 30% are singletons. Source material: naive CD4+ T cells from blood. The receptor source for this set is a man between 18 and 29 years old in good health.

The chain recombines TRBV29-1 with TRBJ2-3, with D unresolved. Trimming removed 7 bases at V and 4 bases at J, with 15 bases between. Germline values: CDR1 SQVTM, CDR2 ANQGSEA. This CDR3 has 13 residues. CDR3 sequence reads: CSAGPKQADTQYF. In DNA form, the CDR3 reads TGCAGCGCAGGCCCTAAGCAGGCAGATACGCAGTATTTT.

This clone was seen a handful of times. V is TRBV7-2 and J is TRBJ2-1; D not certain. The V and J ends lost 2 bases and 6 bases respectively, with 11 bases between them. Germline V gives CDR1 SGHTA, CDR2 FQGNSA. This CDR3 region has 14 residues. The CDR3 coding sequence is TGTGCCAGCAGCTTAAGGGAATTCAGCAATGAGCAGTTCTTC. This gives the protein CASSLREFSNEQFF. The full variable domain, with the rest looked up from reference TRBV7-2 and TRBJ2-1, is GAGVSQSPSNKVTEKGKDVELRCDPISGHTALYWYRQSLGQGLEFLIYFQGNSAPDKSGLPSDRFSAERTGGSVSTLTIQRTQQEDSAVYLCASSLREFSNEQFFGPGTRLTVL.

The rearrangement uses TRBV4-3 and TRBJ2-5; no definite D call. The CDR3 loop spans 13 amino acids. Germline CDR1 reads LGHNA; CDR2 reads YSLEER. Trimming took off 1 base at V and 5 bases at J, with 8 bases between the two ends. CDR3 sequence: CASSQAPRETQYF. In DNA form, the CDR3 reads TGCGCCAGCAGCCAAGCCCCTCGGGAGACCCAGTACTTC.

This chain links TRBV25-1 with TRBJ1-4, with TRBD1 matching 10 bases. With 7 bases clipped from V and 5 bases from J, the junction kept 4 bases outside the gene matches. The CDR3 totals 14 residues. Looked up from germline, CDR1 is MGHDK and CDR2 is SYGVNS. The CDR3 nucleotides read TGTGCCAGCACGACAGGGGGCATCAATGAAAAACTGTTTTTT. Residues: CASTTGGINEKLFF.

The chain uses TRBV7-9 and TRBJ2-1; no clear D. V dropped 3 bases and J dropped 8 bases, with 11 bases sitting between them. CDR1 is SEHNR, CDR2 FQNEAQ, per germline (reference sequence). The CDR3 is made up of 13 amino acids. The CDR3, as DNA: TGTGCCAGCAGCTTCGGCGTTTTGGATGAGCAGTTCTTC. This gives the protein CASSFGVLDEQFF.

CDR3 sequence reads: CSLTGLAVYNEQFF. The CDR3 DNA sequence: TGCAGCCTTACGGGACTAGCGGTATACAATGAGCAGTTCTTC. The chain links TRBV29-1 to TRBJ2-1; 11 positions match TRBD2. There are 14 residues in the CDR3. Trimming took 8 bases from V and 4 from J; bases not matched to a gene: 7. Germline values: CDR1 SQVTM, CDR2 ANQGSEA.

The V and J genes are TRBV9 and TRBJ2-2; D perhaps matches TRBD2 (6 bases). The CDR3 covers 13 residues. V lost 2 bases and J lost 5, with 7 bases in between. CDR1 is SGDLS and CDR2 is YYNGEE in the germline V gene. The CDR3 loop is CASSVGGTGELFF. In nucleotides, the CDR3 is TGTGCCAGCAGCGTCGGGGGAACCGGGGAGCTGTTTTTT.

This clone was detected only a few times. The chain combines TRBV10-3 with TRBJ2-1; TRBD2 matches at 11 bases. The CDR3 contains 13 residues. V was pared by 3 bases and J by 10 bases, with 2 bases of the junction left unmatched. Per germline, CDR1 ENHRY and CDR2 SYGVKD. CDR3 sequence (DNA): TGTGCCATCAGTGACGGGACTAGCGGCGAGCAGTTCTTC. Translating it yields CAISDGTSGEQFF.